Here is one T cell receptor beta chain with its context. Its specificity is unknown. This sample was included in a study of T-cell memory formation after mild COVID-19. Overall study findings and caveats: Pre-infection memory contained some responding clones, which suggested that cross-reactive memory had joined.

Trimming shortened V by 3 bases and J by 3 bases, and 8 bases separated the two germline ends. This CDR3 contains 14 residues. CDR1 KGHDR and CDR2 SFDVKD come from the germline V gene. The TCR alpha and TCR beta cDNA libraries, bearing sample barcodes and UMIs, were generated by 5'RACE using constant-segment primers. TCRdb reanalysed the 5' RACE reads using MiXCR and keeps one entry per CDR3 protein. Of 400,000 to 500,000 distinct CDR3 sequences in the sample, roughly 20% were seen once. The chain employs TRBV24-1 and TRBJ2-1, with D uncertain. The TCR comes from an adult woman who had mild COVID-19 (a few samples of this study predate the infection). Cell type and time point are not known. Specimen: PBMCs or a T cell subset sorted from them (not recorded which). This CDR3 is CATSDSLLYNEQFF. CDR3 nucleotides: TGTGCCACCAGTGATAGTCTTCTCTACAATGAGCAGTTCTTC.